This T cell receptor (beta chain) was captured by sequencing in a study of blood T cell repertoires in COVID-19. Study context: The United States, Italy and Spain were the sources of the acute and convalescent COVID-19 samples.

The V end was cut by 2 bases, the J end by 4 bases, with 5 bases between. Germline loops: CDR1 SGHTA, CDR2 FQGNSA. This CDR3 contains 13 residues. Repertoires were generated with immunoSEQ multiplex PCR, while TCRdb's copy carries only in-frame clones and drops some. The data contain approximately 220,000 clones, approximately 90% of them singletons. This receptor was identified in a man in his 60s who had recovered from COVID-19. The rearrangement joins TRBV7-2 to TRBJ2-2; D gene uncertain. The sample taken for sequencing was peripheral blood. The CDR3 nucleotides read TGTGCCAGCAGCTTATCGGGCACCGGGGAGCTGTTTTTT. Translated, it gives CASSLSGTGELFF.